The rows below give T cell receptor beta chains drawn from one sample of a study of T cell changes during pregnancy in multiple sclerosis. Sequenced by immunoSEQ multiplex PCR; TCRdb stores in-frame clones only, minus some. The repertoire consists of under 45,000 clones, with around nine tenths occurring once and the leading ten covering roughly 0.7%. This material consisted of CD4+ T cells from peripheral blood mononuclear cells, taken in the first trimester of pregnancy. Receptors originate from a female donor with multiple sclerosis, enrolled in a pregnancy study. Each CDR3 is given with its conserved first and last residue. The D gene is left open where the match is weak. Clone size, where shown, is once, few, many, or a class for clones that have expanded.

v_gene	abundance	d_gene	j_gene	CDR3nt	CDR3aa
TRBV6-1	-	-	TRBJ1-1	TGTGCCAGCACGGAGTCGGGGAGCGCTTTCTTT	CASTESGSAFF
TRBV7-9	-	TRBD1	TRBJ2-7	TGTGCCAGCAGCTTAGCACTATCCAGAGAGGGGGCGCGCTACGAGCAGTACTTC	CASSLALSREGARYEQYF
TRBV5-1	-	-	TRBJ2-2	TGCGCCAGCAGCTTGCAGGCGGGGAACACCGGGGAGCTGTTTTTT	CASSLQAGNTGELFF
TRBV6-4	-	-	TRBJ2-1	TGTGCCAGCCCACGGGAATCGCCCAGCTCCTACAATGAGCAGTTCTTC	CASPRESPSSYNEQFF
TRBV28	-	TRBD2	TRBJ2-1	TGTGCCAGCAGTTCCCCCACACTAGCGGAGAAGCAGTTCTTC	CASSSPTLAEKQFF
TRBV7-3	-	TRBD1	TRBJ2-7	TGTGCCAGCAGCCCAACGGGACAGGGCTACGAGCAGTACTTC	CASSPTGQGYEQYF
TRBV9	-	-	TRBJ1-2	TGTGCCAGCAGCGTAGGAGGGAACTATGGCTACACCTTC	CASSVGGNYGYTF
TRBV4-2	-	-	TRBJ1-3	TGTGCCAGCAGCCAACTTTCAGGGCAGGGAAACACCATATATTTT	CASSQLSGQGNTIYF
TRBV28	-	TRBD1	TRBJ2-2	TGTGCCAGCAGTTTAATGTCGACAGGGACCGGCACCGGGGAGCTGTTTTTT	CASSLMSTGTGTGELFF
TRBV30	-	-	TRBJ1-1	TGTGCCTGGAGTATCTGGAGGGCGAACACTGAAGCTTTCTTT	CAWSIWRANTEAFF
TRBV6-1	few	TRBD2	TRBJ2-3	TGTGCCAGCAGTTTGGGGACTAGCGGCACAGATACGCAGTATTTT	CASSLGTSGTDTQYF
TRBV4-2	-	-	TRBJ2-1	TGTGCCAGCAGCCAAGGGGGCGGGCTAGCGACCTACAATGAGCAGTTCTTC	CASSQGGGLATYNEQFF
TRBV27	once	TRBD2	TRBJ2-7	TGTGCCAGCAGAGGGGACTACACCTACGAGCAGTACTTC	CASRGDYTYEQYF
TRBV9	-	TRBD2	TRBJ2-1	TGTGCCAGCAGCTTTCTAATAGCGGGACCCAATGAGCAGTTCTTC	CASSFLIAGPNEQFF
TRBV6-1	-	-	TRBJ2-7	TGTGCCAGCACCCCACTAGAATCCGAGCAGTACTTC	CASTPLESEQYF
TRBV27	-	-	TRBJ2-1	TGTGCCAGCAGTTTATCGCCCCAAGCTCCTGGTGAGCAGTTCTTC	CASSLSPQAPGEQFF
TRBV19	-	TRBD2	TRBJ2-1	TGTGCCAGTAGTATTTTAGCGGGAGTTTCCAATGAGCAGTTCTTC	CASSILAGVSNEQFF
TRBV15	-	-	TRBJ2-6	TGTGCCACCAGCAGGCACAGCTCTGGGGCCAACGTCCTGACTTTC	CATSRHSSGANVLTF
TRBV18	-	TRBD1	TRBJ2-7	TGTGCCAGCTCACAACAGGGGGCCCCCTACGAGCAGTACTTC	CASSQQGAPYEQYF
TRBV5-1	few	TRBD1	TRBJ1-1	TGCGCCAGCAAACGGGACAGCCACACTGAAGCTTTCTTT	CASKRDSHTEAFF
TRBV27	-	-	TRBJ2-6	TGTGCCAGCACTAACCAGGGCTCTGGGGCCAACGTCCTGACTTTC	CASTNQGSGANVLTF
TRBV28	once	-	TRBJ1-4	TGTGCCAGCAGTTTTGTACGAGGGGAAAAACTGTTTTTT	CASSFVRGEKLFF
TRBV6-5	once	-	TRBJ1-5	TGTGCCAGCAGTTGGGCCGGCTTGGATCAGCCCCAGCATTTT	CASSWAGLDQPQHF
TRBV7-2	-	TRBD2	TRBJ2-1	TGTGCCAGCAGCCTAAGAGCGGGAAGTTCCTACAATGAGCAGTTCTTC	CASSLRAGSSYNEQFF
TRBV27	-	-	TRBJ2-2	TGTGCCAGCAGTTGGGGGACACGGAACACCGGGGAGCTGTTTTTT	CASSWGTRNTGELFF
TRBV28	-	TRBD2	TRBJ2-2	TGTGCCAGCAGTATACTAGCGGGAGGAAGCGGGGAGCTGTTTTTT	CASSILAGGSGELFF
TRBV9	-	TRBD1	TRBJ2-5	TGTGCCAGCAGCGTCCGGGACAGGGCAAGAGAGACCCAGTACTTC	CASSVRDRARETQYF
TRBV28	-	TRBD1	TRBJ1-1	TGTGCCAGCAGGCCGACAGGGTTTTCTGAAGCTTTCTTT	CASRPTGFSEAFF
TRBV7-2	-	TRBD1	TRBJ2-7	TGTGCCAGCAGTCGAACAGGGGCCTACGAGCAGTACTTC	CASSRTGAYEQYF
TRBV7-8	-	TRBD2	TRBJ2-5	TGTGCCAGCATGGGACTAGCGGTCAAAGAGACCCAGTACTTC	CASMGLAVKETQYF